This note documents a single T cell receptor beta chain sequence. These data originate in a study of blood T cell repertoires in COVID-19. Study details: Samples came from the United States, Italy and Spain, spanning acute and convalescent COVID-19.

Study processing details: Amplification from reference gene primers served as the basis for estimated nucleated cell counts. Sequenced by immunoSEQ multiplex PCR; TCRdb stores in-frame clones only, minus some. The DNA was the basis for D and trimming; V, J and clone size are from that table. The sample comprises about 170,000 clones, roughly 80% of which are singletons, and around 8% rests with the top ten. Recruited during active infection, patients (from Seattle) were subsequently followed longitudinally. V was pared by 3 bases and J by 0 bases, with 12 bases between. This CDR3 has 16 residues. Germline CDR1 and CDR2: SGHRS and YFSETQ.

The chain employs TRBV5-1 and TRBJ1-4; D unclear. The source material was peripheral blood. The receptor comes from a woman aged 80 or over with COVID-19, enrolled during active disease. As DNA, the CDR3 is TGCGCCAGCAGCTCACAAGATTCTGCAACTAATGAAAAACTGTTTTTT. Translated, it gives CASSSQDSATNEKLFF.